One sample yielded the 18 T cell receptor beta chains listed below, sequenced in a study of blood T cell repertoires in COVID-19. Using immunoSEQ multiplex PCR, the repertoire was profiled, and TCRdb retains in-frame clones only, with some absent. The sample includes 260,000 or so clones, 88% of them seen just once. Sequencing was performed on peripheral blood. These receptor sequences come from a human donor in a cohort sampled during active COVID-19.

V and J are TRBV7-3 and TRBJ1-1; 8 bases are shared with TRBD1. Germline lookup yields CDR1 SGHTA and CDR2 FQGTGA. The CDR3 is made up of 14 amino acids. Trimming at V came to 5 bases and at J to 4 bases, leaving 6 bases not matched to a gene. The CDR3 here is CASSQTDRGTEAFF. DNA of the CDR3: TGTGCCAGCAGCCAGACAGACAGGGGCACTGAAGCTTTCTTT.

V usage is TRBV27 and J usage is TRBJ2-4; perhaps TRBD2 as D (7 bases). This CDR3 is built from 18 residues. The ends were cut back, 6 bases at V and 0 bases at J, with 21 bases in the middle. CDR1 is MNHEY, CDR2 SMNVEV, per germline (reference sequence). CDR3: CASRSRMGGQLAKNIQYF. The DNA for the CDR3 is TGTGCCAGCAGATCCAGAATGGGGGGGCAACTAGCCAAAAACATTCAGTACTTC.

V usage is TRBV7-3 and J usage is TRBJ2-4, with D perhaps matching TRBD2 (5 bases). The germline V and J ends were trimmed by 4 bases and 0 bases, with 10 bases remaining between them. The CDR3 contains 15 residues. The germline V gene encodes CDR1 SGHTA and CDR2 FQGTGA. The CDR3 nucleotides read TGTGCCAGCAGCTCCGACGGAGGAGCCAAAAACATTCAGTACTTC. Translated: CASSSDGGAKNIQYF.

The DNA for the CDR3 is TGTGCCAGCCGGACAGGGGGAGCCTACGAGCAGTACTTC. Encoded protein: CASRTGGAYEQYF. V gene TRBV19 combines with J gene TRBJ2-7; 10 bases fit TRBD1. The V gene's germline CDR1 is LNHDA and CDR2 SQIVND (reference sequence). The CDR3 has 13 residues. V trimming: 9 bases; J trimming: 2 bases; junction bases outside the gene matches: 4.

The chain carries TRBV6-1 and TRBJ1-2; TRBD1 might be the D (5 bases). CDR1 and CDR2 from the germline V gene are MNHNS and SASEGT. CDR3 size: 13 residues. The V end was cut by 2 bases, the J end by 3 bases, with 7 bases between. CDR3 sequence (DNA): TGTGCCAGCAGTGAATTAGGGGACTATGGCTACACCTTC. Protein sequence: CASSELGDYGYTF.

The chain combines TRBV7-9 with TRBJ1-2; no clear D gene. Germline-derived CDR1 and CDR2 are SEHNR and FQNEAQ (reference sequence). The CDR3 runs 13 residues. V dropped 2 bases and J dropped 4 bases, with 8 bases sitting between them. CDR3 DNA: TGTGCCAGCAGCTTAAACCGGGTCTATGGCTACACCTTC. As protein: CASSLNRVYGYTF.

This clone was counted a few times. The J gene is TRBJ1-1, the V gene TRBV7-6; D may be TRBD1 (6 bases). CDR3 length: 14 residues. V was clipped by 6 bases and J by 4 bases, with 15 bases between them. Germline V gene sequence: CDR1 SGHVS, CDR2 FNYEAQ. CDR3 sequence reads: CASSLTGTSTEAFF. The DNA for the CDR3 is TGTGCCAGCAGTTTGACAGGTACTAGCACTGAAGCTTTCTTT.

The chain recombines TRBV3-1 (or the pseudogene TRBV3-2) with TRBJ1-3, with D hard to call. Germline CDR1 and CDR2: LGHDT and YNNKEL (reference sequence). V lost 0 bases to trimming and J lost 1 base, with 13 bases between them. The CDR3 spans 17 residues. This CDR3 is CASSQENMAPSGNTIYF. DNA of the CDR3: TGTGCCAGCAGCCAAGAGAATATGGCCCCTTCTGGAAACACCATATATTTT.

This chain's CDR3 is CASSLEPGANTEAFF. CDR3 bases: TGTGCCAGCAGCTTAGAGCCAGGGGCGAACACTGAAGCTTTCTTT. This chain links TRBV11-2 with TRBJ1-1, with a possible D match to TRBD1 (6 bases). Trimming removed 0 bases at V and 1 base at J, with 9 bases between. The CDR3 runs 15 residues. The germline V gene encodes CDR1 SGHAT and CDR2 FQNNGV.

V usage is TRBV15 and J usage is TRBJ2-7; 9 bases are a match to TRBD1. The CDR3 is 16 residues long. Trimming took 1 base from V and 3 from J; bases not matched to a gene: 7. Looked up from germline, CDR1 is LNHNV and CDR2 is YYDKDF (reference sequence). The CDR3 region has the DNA TGTGCCACCAGCAGAGTTCCCGGACAGGGGTTCTACGAGCAGTACTTC. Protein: CATSRVPGQGFYEQYF.

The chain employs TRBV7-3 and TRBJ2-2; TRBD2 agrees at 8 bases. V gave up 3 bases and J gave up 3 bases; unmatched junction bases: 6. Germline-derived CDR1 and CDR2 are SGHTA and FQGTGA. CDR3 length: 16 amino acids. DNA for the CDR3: TGTGCCAGCAGCTTTCGGGGAGCGGGGGACACCGGGGAGCTGTTTTTT. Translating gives CASSFRGAGDTGELFF. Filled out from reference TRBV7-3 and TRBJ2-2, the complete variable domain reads GAGVSQTPSNKVTEKGKYVELRCDPISGHTALYWYRQSLGQGPEFLIYFQGTGAADDSGLPNDRFFAVRPEGSVSTLKIQRTERGDSAVYLCASSFRGAGDTGELFFGEGSRLTVL.

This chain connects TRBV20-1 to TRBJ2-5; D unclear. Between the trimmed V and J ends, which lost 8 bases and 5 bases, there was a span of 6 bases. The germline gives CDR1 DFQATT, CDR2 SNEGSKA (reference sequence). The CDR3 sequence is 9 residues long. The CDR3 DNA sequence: TGCAGTCCCGGGGAGACCCAGTACTTC. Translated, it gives CSPGETQYF.

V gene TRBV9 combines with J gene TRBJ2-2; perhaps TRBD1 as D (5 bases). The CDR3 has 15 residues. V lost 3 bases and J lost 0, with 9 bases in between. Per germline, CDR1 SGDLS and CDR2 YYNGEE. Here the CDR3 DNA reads TGTGCCAGCAGCGAGGGGTCCCCGAACACCGGGGAGCTGTTTTTT. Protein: CASSEGSPNTGELFF.

The DNA for the CDR3 is TGTGCCAGCAGTTTCTCGACTAGCCCGTCCTACGAGCAGTACTTC. This sequence encodes CASSFSTSPSYEQYF. The chain has TRBV6-5 and TRBJ2-7, with 7 bases identical to TRBD2. V was pared by 4 bases and J by 1 base, with 7 bases of the junction left unmatched. The CDR3 has 15 residues. Germline V gene data show CDR1 as MNHEY and CDR2 as SVGAGI.

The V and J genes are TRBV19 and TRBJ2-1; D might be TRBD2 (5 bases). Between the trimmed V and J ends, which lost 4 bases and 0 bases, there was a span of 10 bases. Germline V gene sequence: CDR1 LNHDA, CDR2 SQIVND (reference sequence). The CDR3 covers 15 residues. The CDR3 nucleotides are TGTGCCAGTAGTACGGGGAGCTACTCCTACAATGAGCAGTTCTTC. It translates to CASSTGSYSYNEQFF.

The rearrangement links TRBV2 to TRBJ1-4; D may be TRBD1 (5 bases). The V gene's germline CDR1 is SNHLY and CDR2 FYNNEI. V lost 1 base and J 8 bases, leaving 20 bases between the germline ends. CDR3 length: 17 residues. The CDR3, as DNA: TGTGCCAGCAGTGAAGGTAGCGCAGGAGGGTGGGACGAAAAACTGTTTTTT. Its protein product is CASSEGSAGGWDEKLFF.

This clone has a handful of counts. The CDR3 sequence: CASSLNRQHYEQYF. In DNA, the CDR3 is TGCGCCAGCAGCTTGAACCGTCAACACTACGAGCAGTACTTC. This sequence joins TRBV5-1 and TRBJ2-7; D remains unclear. CDR3 size: 14 residues. The germline V gene has CDR1 SGHRS and CDR2 YFSETQ. V was shortened by 1 base and J by 3 bases, with 11 bases between the two germline ends.

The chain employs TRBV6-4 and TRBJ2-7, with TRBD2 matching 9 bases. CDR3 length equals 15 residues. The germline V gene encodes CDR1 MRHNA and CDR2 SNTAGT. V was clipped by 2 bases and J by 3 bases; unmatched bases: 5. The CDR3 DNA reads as TGTGCCAGCAGTGACCCGGCTAGCGGGGACTACGAGCAGTACTTC. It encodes CASSDPASGDYEQYF.